Shown below are 10 T cell receptor beta chains from a single sample sequenced in a study of blood T cell repertoires in COVID-19. The table came from immunoSEQ multiplex PCR; TCRdb's copy has only in-frame clones and leaves some out. The repertoire holds roughly 17,000 clones, with roughly nine tenths as singletons. The sample taken for sequencing was peripheral blood. The receptors stem from a man aged 80 or over with acute or convalescent COVID-19.

The rearrangement uses TRBV10-1 and TRBJ1-2; D is unclear. The V end was cut by 0 bases, the J end by 8 bases, with 19 bases between. Germline V gene sequence: CDR1 WNHNN, CDR2 SYGVQD (reference sequence). The CDR3 is 16 amino acids. The CDR3 nucleotides read TGCGCCAGCAGTGAGTCGAGGGCGCCCATGGGCGCCGGCTACACCTTC. This gives the protein CASSESRAPMGAGYTF.

The rearrangement links TRBV19 to TRBJ1-5; 7 nucleotides agree with TRBD1. Germline V gene data show CDR1 as LNHDA and CDR2 as SQIVND (reference sequence). After removal of 5 bases from V and 4 bases from J, the junction contained 8 bases not matched to a gene. The CDR3 is 15 residues long. The CDR3 DNA reads TGTGCCAGTAGTTCGGGACAGCGCAATAATCAGCCCCAGCATTTT. Translating it yields CASSSGQRNNQPQHF. Full variable domain (missing parts from reference TRBV19 and TRBJ1-5): DGGITQSPKYLFRKEGQNVTLSCEQNLNHDAMYWYRQDPGQGLRLIYYSQIVNDFQKGDIAEGYSVSREKKESFPLTVTSAQKNPTAFYLCASSSGQRNNQPQHFGDGTRLSIL.

This chain uses TRBV11-1 with TRBJ2-5; 8 bases agree with TRBD1. Germline assignment: CDR1 SGHAT and CDR2 FQDESV (reference sequence). V gave up 4 bases and J gave up 1 base; unmatched junction bases: 8. This CDR3 is built from 16 residues. In DNA form, the CDR3 reads TGTGCCAGCAGCTCAGCCTTTCAGGGGGCCCAAGAGACCCAGTACTTC. Residues: CASSSAFQGAQETQYF.

The chain is built from TRBV2 and TRBJ2-7; 9 bases are a match to TRBD2. V was clipped by 6 bases and J by 2 bases; unmatched bases: 8. The CDR3 has 15 residues. Germline loops: CDR1 SNHLY, CDR2 FYNNEI. CDR3 nucleotide sequence: TGTGCCAGCAGGGCCGGACTAGCGAGGACCTACGAGCAGTACTTC. Its translation: CASRAGLARTYEQYF.

The chain recombines TRBV19 with TRBJ1-2, with 8 bases that match TRBD1. Germline lookup yields CDR1 LNHDA and CDR2 SQIVND (reference sequence). The CDR3 loop spans 13 amino acids. Trimming at V came to 6 bases and at J to 2 bases, leaving 2 bases not matched to a gene. This CDR3 reads CASSWTGNYGYTF. Written as DNA, the CDR3 is TGTGCCAGTAGCTGGACAGGGAACTATGGCTACACCTTC.

The gene calls are TRBV9 and TRBJ1-6, with 7 bases aligning to TRBD1. Germline loops: CDR1 SGDLS, CDR2 YYNGEE. The CDR3 sequence is 16 residues long. V dropped 3 bases and J dropped 3; count of bases not matched to a gene: 6. This CDR3 is CASSDRDSLYNSPLHF. The CDR3 DNA sequence: TGTGCCAGCAGCGACCGGGACAGCCTCTATAATTCACCCCTCCACTTT.

This clone has just one count. The CDR3, as DNA: TGTGCCAGCAGCTCCCCGCGAGACACAGATACGCAGTATTTT. Translated, it gives CASSSPRDTDTQYF. V usage is TRBV7-3 and J usage is TRBJ2-3; D is ambiguous. V shed 4 bases and J shed 2 bases, with 10 bases lying between them. The CDR3 has 14 amino acids. The germline gives CDR1 SGHTA, CDR2 FQGTGA.

This sequence joins TRBV5-1 and TRBJ2-7; no clear D gene. Germline CDR1 SGHRS, CDR2 YFSETQ. Trimming cost V 2 bases and J 0 bases, with 3 bases left between them. The CDR3 contains 12 residues. This chain's CDR3 is CASSFSSYEQYF. The CDR3 nucleotides are TGCGCCAGCAGCTTTAGCTCCTACGAGCAGTACTTC.

This clone was counted a single time. The V gene is TRBV6-5, the J gene TRBJ2-1; TRBD1 might be the D (6 bases). The CDR3 runs to 13 residues. CDR1 and CDR2 from the germline V gene are MNHEY and SVGAGI. CDR3 sequence: CAGGRSFPNEQFF. In DNA, the CDR3 is TGTGCAGGGGGAAGGAGCTTCCCTAATGAGCAGTTCTTC.

This chain's CDR3 is CASSQEPAGSYNEQFF. CDR3 sequence (DNA): TGTGCCAGCAGCCAAGAACCCGCGGGGTCCTACAATGAGCAGTTCTTC. J is TRBJ2-1 and V is TRBV4-2, with D possibly being TRBD2 (6 bases). CDR1 and CDR2 from the germline V gene are LGHNA and YNFKEQ. The V and J ends lost 0 bases and 1 base respectively, with 10 bases between them. The CDR3 sequence is 16 residues long.